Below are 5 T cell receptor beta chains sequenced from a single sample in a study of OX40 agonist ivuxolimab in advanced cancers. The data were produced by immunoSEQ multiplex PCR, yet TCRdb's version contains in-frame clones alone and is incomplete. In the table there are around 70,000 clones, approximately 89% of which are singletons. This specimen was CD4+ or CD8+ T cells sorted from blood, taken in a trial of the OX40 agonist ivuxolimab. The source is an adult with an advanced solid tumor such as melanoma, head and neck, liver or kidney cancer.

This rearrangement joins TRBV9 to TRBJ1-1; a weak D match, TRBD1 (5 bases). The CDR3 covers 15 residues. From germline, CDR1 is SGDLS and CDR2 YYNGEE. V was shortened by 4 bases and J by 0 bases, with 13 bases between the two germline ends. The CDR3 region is CASSTREGMNTEAFF. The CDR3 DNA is TGTGCCAGCAGCACCCGGGAGGGGATGAACACTGAAGCTTTCTTT.

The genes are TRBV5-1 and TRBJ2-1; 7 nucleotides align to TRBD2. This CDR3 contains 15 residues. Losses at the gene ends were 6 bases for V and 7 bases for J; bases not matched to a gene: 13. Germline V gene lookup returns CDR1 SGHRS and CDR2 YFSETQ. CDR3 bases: TGCGCCAGCACCCTATCCGGGCGGGGGTCGAATGAGCAGTTCTTC. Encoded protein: CASTLSGRGSNEQFF.

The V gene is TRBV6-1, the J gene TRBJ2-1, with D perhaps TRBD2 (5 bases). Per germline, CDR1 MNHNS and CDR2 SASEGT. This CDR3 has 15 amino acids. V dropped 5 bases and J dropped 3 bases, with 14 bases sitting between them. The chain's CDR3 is CASSPQRTVYNEQFF. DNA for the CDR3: TGTGCCAGCAGTCCGCAGCGGACGGTCTACAATGAGCAGTTCTTC.

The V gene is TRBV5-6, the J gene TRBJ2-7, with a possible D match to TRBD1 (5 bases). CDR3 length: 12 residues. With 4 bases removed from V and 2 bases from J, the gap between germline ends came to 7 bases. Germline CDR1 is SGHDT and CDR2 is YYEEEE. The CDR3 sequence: CASSRTTYEQYF. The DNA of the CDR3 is TGTGCCAGCAGCCGGACAACCTACGAGCAGTACTTC.

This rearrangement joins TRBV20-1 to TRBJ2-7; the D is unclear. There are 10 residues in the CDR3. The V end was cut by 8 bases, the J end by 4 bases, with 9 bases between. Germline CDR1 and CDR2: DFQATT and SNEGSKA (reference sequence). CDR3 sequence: CSSSYYEQYF. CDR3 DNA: TGCAGTTCCTCTTATTACGAGCAGTACTTC.